The 32 T cell receptor beta chains listed next were all sequenced from one sample in a study of cytomegalovirus exposure and HLA in healthy donors. PCR employed 60 Vbeta and 13 Jbeta primers. Clones were read by immunoSEQ multiplex PCR, and TCRdb kept only the in-frame ones, dropping some. The sample shows roughly 150,000 clones, over 70% of them seen only once. Sequenced sample: PBMCs. The source is a woman between 18 and 29 years old in good health and CMV-seronegative.

The chain combines TRBV6-1 with TRBJ1-3; D call uncertain. With 10 bases removed from V and 2 bases from J, the gap between germline ends came to 9 bases. Germline-derived CDR1 and CDR2 are MNHNS and SASEGT. The CDR3 has 12 amino acids. DNA of the CDR3: TGTGCCACCTCGGGTACTGGAAACACCATATATTTT. This sequence encodes CATSGTGNTIYF.

This clone was counted only a few times. Here the CDR3 DNA reads TGTGCCAGCAGTGAAAGCGGGGGGGCCAGCGATACGCAGTATTTT. Its translation: CASSESGGASDTQYF. V usage is TRBV6-1 and J usage is TRBJ2-3; 10 bases align to TRBD2. The CDR3 sequence is 15 residues long. After removal of 2 bases from V and 6 bases from J, the junction contained 5 bases not matched to a gene. The V gene's germline CDR1 is MNHNS and CDR2 SASEGT.

The chain combines TRBV2 with TRBJ2-2; D is possibly TRBD1 (5 bases). V lost 5 bases, J lost 3 bases, and 13 bases lay in between. Per germline, CDR1 SNHLY and CDR2 FYNNEI. There are 15 residues in the CDR3. The CDR3 DNA reads as TGTGCCAGCAGTACCGACAGAACAGACACCGGGGAGCTGTTTTTT. The encoded protein is CASSTDRTDTGELFF. Variable domain in full (rest from reference TRBV2 and TRBJ2-2): EPEVTQTPSHQVTQMGQEVILRCVPISNHLYFYWYRQILGQKVEFLVSFYNNEISEKSEIFDDQFSVERPDGSNFTLKIRSTKLEDSAMYFCASSTDRTDTGELFFGEGSRLTVL.

V and J are TRBV5-1 and TRBJ2-7; 9 bases align to TRBD1. Germline trimming cut 0 bases from V and 5 bases from J; bases unmatched to any gene: 6. The germline CDR1 and CDR2 sequences are SGHRS and YFSETQ. The CDR3 has 15 amino acids. The CDR3 spells CASSLEQGAWDEQYF. DNA of the CDR3: TGCGCCAGCAGCTTGGAACAGGGGGCTTGGGACGAGCAGTACTTC.

V gene TRBV4-2 combines with J gene TRBJ2-3; 7 nucleotides agree with TRBD2. The junction had 8 bases not matched to a gene; V was cut back by 6 bases and J by 2 bases. CDR3 length equals 15 residues. The V gene's germline CDR1 is LGHNA and CDR2 YNFKEQ. CDR3 protein: CASRGGQRYTDTQYF. In nucleotides, the CDR3 is TGTGCCAGCAGGGGAGGGCAGCGGTACACAGATACGCAGTATTTT.

The chain carries TRBV7-3 and TRBJ2-3, with 11 positions matching TRBD2. In germline, CDR1 is SGHTA, CDR2 FQGTGA. V dropped 5 bases and J dropped 0; count of bases not matched to a gene: 13. The CDR3 extends over 19 amino acids. The CDR3 bases are TGTGCCAGCAGCACTGATCTAGCGGGGGGACCTTCTAGCACAGATACGCAGTATTTT. It yields the protein CASSTDLAGGPSSTDTQYF.

This rearrangement joins TRBV7-9 to TRBJ1-2; D not resolved. CDR1 is SEHNR and CDR2 is FQNEAQ in the germline V gene (reference sequence). V was shortened by 0 bases and J by 2 bases, with 19 bases between the two germline ends. This CDR3 has 18 amino acids. CDR3: CASSLAPGSGISNYGYTF. Here the CDR3 DNA reads TGTGCCAGCAGCTTAGCCCCGGGTTCGGGGATATCAAACTATGGCTACACCTTC.

This chain uses TRBV11-3 with TRBJ2-1; D is ambiguous. V shed 4 bases and J shed 2 bases, with 9 bases lying between them. CDR1 and CDR2 (germline): SGHNT, YENEEA. The CDR3 totals 14 residues. For the CDR3, the DNA is TGTGCCAGCAGCTACCTGGGCGCCTACAATGAGCAGTTCTTC. This codes for CASSYLGAYNEQFF.

This chain joins TRBV5-4 and TRBJ2-7; tentative D call: TRBD2 (6 bases). This CDR3 region has 13 residues. In germline, CDR1 is SGHNT, CDR2 YYREEE (reference sequence). V lost 1 base and J 5 bases, leaving 10 bases between the germline ends. The CDR3 region has the DNA TGTGCCAGCAGCTTGCCGGGGGAGCACGAGCAGTACTTC. Its translation is CASSLPGEHEQYF.

The chain joins TRBV4-1 to TRBJ1-6; 8 bases match TRBD1. The CDR3 runs to 20 residues. Germline CDR1 and CDR2: MGHRA and YSYEKL. Losses at the gene ends were 4 bases for V and 1 base for J; bases not matched to a gene: 15. The CDR3 loop reads CASSLKTDRVAISYNSPLHF. For the CDR3, the DNA is TGCGCCAGCAGCCTCAAAACGGACAGGGTGGCGATATCCTATAATTCACCCCTCCACTTT.

The chain has TRBV18 and TRBJ2-7, with TRBD1 as a possible D gene (5 bases). The CDR3 covers 14 residues. Trimming stripped 2 bases from V and 0 bases from J, with 8 bases between. Germline CDR1 KGHSH, CDR2 LQKENI. The CDR3 bases are TGTGCCAGCTCACCAGACAGAAGCTCCTACGAGCAGTACTTC. Protein: CASSPDRSSYEQYF.

The chain combines TRBV15 with TRBJ1-2, with 8 bases aligning to TRBD1. J lost 7 bases, V lost 3 bases, and 13 bases had no gene match. Germline CDR1 and CDR2: LNHNV and YYDKDF (reference sequence). The CDR3 covers 16 residues. In DNA, the CDR3 is TGTGCCACCAGCAGGTTCCAGGGGGCAAGGGTGCGTGGCTACACCTTC. Protein product: CATSRFQGARVRGYTF.

This clone was seen a single time. This rearrangement joins TRBV5-6 to TRBJ2-5; D is undetermined. Germline V CDR1 and CDR2: SGHDT, YYEEEE. The CDR3 has 14 amino acids. The germline V and J ends were trimmed by 0 bases and 1 base, with 7 bases remaining between them. The CDR3 is CASSLGLLQETQYF. CDR3 coding DNA: TGTGCCAGCAGCTTGGGGCTGCTCCAAGAGACCCAGTACTTC.

The CDR3: CSVVGTGGRQPQHF. The CDR3 DNA sequence: TGCAGCGTGGTTGGGACAGGGGGTCGTCAGCCCCAGCATTTT. The chain couples TRBV29-1 to TRBJ1-5; 11 bases map to TRBD1. Germline-derived CDR1 and CDR2 are SQVTM and ANQGSEA. Unmatched junction bases numbered 7, after V lost 6 bases and J lost 6 bases. CDR3 length equals 14 residues. The variable domain in full, completed from reference TRBV29-1 and TRBJ1-5, reads SAVISQKPSRDICQRGTSLTIQCQVDSQVTMMFWYRQQPGQSLTLIATANQGSEATYESGFVIDKFPISRPNLTFSTLTVSNMSPEDSSIYLCSVVGTGGRQPQHFGDGTRLSIL.

The chain joins TRBV6-4 to TRBJ1-1; possible D gene TRBD1, 5 bases. The CDR3 is 14 residues long. Looked up from germline, CDR1 is MRHNA and CDR2 is SNTAGT. The V and J ends lost 5 bases and 0 bases respectively, with 10 bases between them. The CDR3 coding sequence is TGTGCCAGCAGTCCCGGGGGAATGAACACTGAAGCTTTCTTT. Amino acid sequence: CASSPGGMNTEAFF.

This clone came up once. The chain has TRBV28 and TRBJ1-2; perhaps TRBD1 as D (5 bases). CDR3 length: 15 amino acids. Between the trimmed V and J ends, which lost 1 base and 6 bases, there was a span of 15 bases. Germline V gives CDR1 MDHEN, CDR2 SYDVKM. CDR3 in amino acids: CASSLYVGGTHGYTF. In nucleotides, the CDR3 is TGTGCCAGCAGTTTATATGTGGGGGGTACTCATGGCTACACCTTC.

V gene TRBV18 combines with J gene TRBJ1-4; D is unclear. The CDR3 covers 17 residues. The germline V gene has CDR1 KGHSH and CDR2 LQKENI. The V gene lost 2 bases and the J gene lost 2 bases, with 15 bases spanning the gap. The CDR3 reads CASSPFREGRTNEKLFF. The DNA for the CDR3 is TGTGCCAGCTCACCATTCCGGGAGGGTAGGACTAATGAAAAACTGTTTTTT.

CDR3 DNA: TGTGCCAGCAGCTTGACCCTTCGCCAGGCGGGCACCGGGGAGCTGTTTTTT. Translating gives CASSLTLRQAGTGELFF. This chain connects TRBV5-6 to TRBJ2-2; D might be TRBD2 (5 bases). There are 17 residues in the CDR3. V dropped 1 base and J dropped 4 bases, with 17 bases sitting between them. Germline V gives CDR1 SGHDT, CDR2 YYEEEE.

The CDR3 here is CAIRVGGSTDTQYF. The CDR3 DNA follows: TGTGCCATCAGGGTCGGCGGGAGCACAGATACGCAGTATTTT. The genes are TRBV10-3 and TRBJ2-3; D is perhaps TRBD2 (5 bases). CDR3 length equals 14 residues. The V gene's germline CDR1 is ENHRY and CDR2 SYGVKD. V lost 6 bases and J lost 0, with 10 bases in between.

The chain employs TRBV6-4 and TRBJ2-3; a weak D match, TRBD2 (6 bases). Looked up from germline, CDR1 is MRHNA and CDR2 is SNTAGT. Trimming pared 6 bases from V and 2 bases from J, leaving 12 bases between. This CDR3 has 14 residues. In DNA form, the CDR3 reads TGTGCCAGCAGGGGGGAGGCAGCCACAGATACGCAGTATTTT. Its protein is CASRGEAATDTQYF.

In its sample, this clone was seen a few times. The rearrangement uses TRBV7-9 and TRBJ1-1; 9 positions agree with TRBD1. Germline CDR1 is SEHNR and CDR2 is FQNEAQ (reference sequence). V gave up 3 bases and J gave up 1 base; unmatched junction bases: 6. The CDR3 has 16 amino acids. CDR3 loop: CASSFGPGQGNTEAFF. The CDR3 region has the DNA TGTGCCAGCAGCTTCGGACCGGGACAGGGGAACACTGAAGCTTTCTTT. The whole variable domain, filled in from reference TRBV7-9 and TRBJ1-1, reads DTGVSQNPRHKITKRGQNVTFRCDPISEHNRLYWYRQTLGQGPEFLTYFQNEAQLEKSRLLSDRFSAERPKGSFSTLEIQRTEQGDSAMYLCASSFGPGQGNTEAFFGQGTRLTVV.

Concerning this clone itself: A read error may produce the germline difference seen at one junction end. The gene calls are TRBV7-9 and TRBJ2-1; 7 bases map to TRBD1. Germline-derived CDR1 and CDR2 are SEHNR and FQNEAQ (reference sequence). The CDR3 contains 17 residues. The CDR3 coding sequence is TGTTCCAGCAGCCCCCGGATCAAGACAGGGCTATACAATGAGCAGTTCTTC. This translates into CSSSPRIKTGLYNEQFF.

The genes are TRBV19 and TRBJ1-1; 7 bases align to TRBD1. Germline V gene sequence: CDR1 LNHDA, CDR2 SQIVND (reference sequence). The V gene end was trimmed by 6 bases and the J gene end by 1 base; junction bases not matched to a gene: 8. The CDR3 covers 15 residues. CDR3 nucleotides: TGTGCCAGTAGCCGCTTACAGGGGCCGAACACTGAAGCTTTCTTT. This sequence encodes CASSRLQGPNTEAFF.

This rearrangement joins TRBV18 to TRBJ1-1, with TRBD1 as a possible D gene (5 bases). Germline V gives CDR1 KGHSH, CDR2 LQKENI. CDR3 size: 13 residues. V was shortened by 5 bases and J by 6 bases, with 13 bases between the two germline ends. The CDR3, as DNA: TGTGCCAGCTCAATACAGGATTTTGCTGAAGCTTTCTTT. It encodes CASSIQDFAEAFF.

The rearrangement links TRBV5-1 to TRBJ1-2, with D perhaps matching TRBD1 (5 bases). This CDR3 region has 14 residues. The germline gives CDR1 SGHRS, CDR2 YFSETQ. Trimming removed 5 bases from V and 6 bases from J, with 17 bases in between. CDR3 nucleotide sequence: TGCGCCAGCAGTCCAGGGAGGCAGGCTCATGGCTACACCTTC. Residues: CASSPGRQAHGYTF.

In this sample, this clone turned up once. The chain couples TRBV19 to TRBJ2-3; no clear D gene. The CDR3 covers 12 residues. Trimming shortened V by 6 bases and J by 3 bases, and 7 bases separated the two germline ends. The germline V gene encodes CDR1 LNHDA and CDR2 SQIVND (reference sequence). CDR3 region: CASSPETDTQYF. As DNA, the CDR3 is TGTGCCAGTAGCCCTGAGACAGATACGCAGTATTTT.

The chain employs TRBV29-1 and TRBJ2-7; 8 nucleotides align to TRBD1. CDR3 size: 12 residues. Germline CDR1 SQVTM, CDR2 ANQGSEA. V shed 4 bases, J shed 7 bases, and the junction held 6 bases outside the gene matches. For the CDR3, the DNA is TGCAGCGTTGGGAGGACAGGGAGTGAGCAGTACTTC. Protein sequence: CSVGRTGSEQYF.

The rearrangement uses TRBV28 and TRBJ1-2, with D perhaps matching TRBD1 (5 bases). Trimming cost V 8 bases and J 7 bases, with 11 bases left between them. The length of the CDR3 is 11 residues. Germline lookup yields CDR1 MDHEN and CDR2 SYDVKM. CDR3: CASAGTGGYTF. The CDR3 DNA reads as TGTGCCAGCGCCGGGACTGGTGGCTACACCTTC.

The chain joins TRBV25-1 to TRBJ2-7, with a possible D match to TRBD2 (5 bases). This CDR3 comprises 12 residues. The V gene lost 7 bases and the J gene lost 3 bases, with 10 bases spanning the gap. The germline V gene has CDR1 MGHDK and CDR2 SYGVNS. The CDR3 is CASKSGNYEQYF. For the CDR3, the DNA is TGTGCCAGCAAATCCGGGAACTACGAGCAGTACTTC.

The V call is TRBV5-1, the J call TRBJ2-5, with D tentatively TRBD1 (5 bases). The DNA end is a closer match to TRBJ2-7, so the J assignment may be wrong. This CDR3 is 13 amino acids long. The germline V gene encodes CDR1 SGHRS and CDR2 YFSETQ. The CDR3 bases are TGCGCCAGCAGCTTGGGACAGTTGAACGAGCAGTACTTC. Translated, it gives CASSLGQLNEQYF.

The V gene is TRBV28, the J gene TRBJ1-1, with TRBD1 matching over 7 bases. In germline, CDR1 is MDHEN, CDR2 SYDVKM. V shed 5 bases and J 7 bases; nucleotides not matched to a gene: 13. This CDR3 has 15 residues. Here the CDR3 DNA reads TGTGCCAGCAGTGGTGCAGGGGGAAGAGGTAATGAAGCTTTCTTT. Translation: CASSGAGGRGNEAFF.

This clone was found once. The rearrangement links TRBV7-8 to TRBJ2-3, with a weak D call TRBD2 (6 bases). Trimming shortened V by 1 base and J by 2 bases, and 10 bases separated the two germline ends. CDR3 length: 15 residues. The V gene's germline CDR1 is SGHVS and CDR2 FQNEAQ. The DNA of the CDR3 is TGTGCCAGCAGCTTAGGGCGCGGGATCACAGATACGCAGTATTTT. The encoded protein is CASSLGRGITDTQYF. The variable domain in full, completed from reference TRBV7-8 and TRBJ2-3, reads GAGVSQSPRYKVAKRGQDVALRCDPISGHVSLFWYQQALGQGPEFLTYFQNEAQLDKSGLPSDRFFAERPEGSVSTLKIQRTQQEDSAVYLCASSLGRGITDTQYFGPGTRLTVL.